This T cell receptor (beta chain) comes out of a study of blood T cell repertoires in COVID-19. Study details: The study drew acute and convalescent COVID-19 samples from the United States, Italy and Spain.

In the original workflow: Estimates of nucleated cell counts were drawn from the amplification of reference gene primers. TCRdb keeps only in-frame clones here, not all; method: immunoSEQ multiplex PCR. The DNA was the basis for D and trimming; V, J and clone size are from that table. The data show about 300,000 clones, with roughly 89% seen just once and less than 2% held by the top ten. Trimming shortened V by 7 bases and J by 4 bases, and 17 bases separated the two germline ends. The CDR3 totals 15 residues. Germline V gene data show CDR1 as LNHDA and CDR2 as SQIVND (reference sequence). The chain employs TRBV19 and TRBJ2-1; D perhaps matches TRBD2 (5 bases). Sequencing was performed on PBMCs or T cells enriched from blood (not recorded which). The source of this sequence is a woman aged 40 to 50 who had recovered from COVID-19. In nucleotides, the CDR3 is TGTGCCAGTACCCCAGACCGGCGGGTATACAATGAGCAGTTCTTC. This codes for CASTPDRRVYNEQFF.